The clone carrying this TCR beta chain was counted between two and nine times. The length of the CDR3 is 15 residues. Trimming pared 7 bases from V and 1 base from J, leaving 16 bases between. Germline CDR1 is LGHNA and CDR2 is YSLEER. Assay used: immunoSEQ multiplex PCR; TCRdb lists only in-frame clones, some missing. The repertoire has hundreds of thousands of clones, over 75% of them found once; the top ten carry roughly 0.0097%. This sample stems from a study of shared T cell receptors in the human thymus. These data were also filed under a second study, of human thymus T cells.

This TCR derives from a boy in the first two years of life with a congenital heart defect. The sample was thymocytes. This chain connects TRBV4-3 to TRBJ1-1; no firm D call. As DNA, the CDR3 is TGCGCCAGCACCCCTTCGACACAACCGAACACTGAAGCTTTCTTT. It encodes CASTPSTQPNTEAFF.